The 2 T cell receptor beta chains below were found in one sample sequenced in a study of spatial heterogeneity in lung cancer. TCRdb re-called the 5' RACE reads through MiXCR, storing one row per CDR3 protein. The table includes about 85,000 distinct CDR3 sequences, under 25% detected once. The time point: sample taken at primary tumor resection. Whole RNA, which was extracted from tumor, nontumor lung tissue or frozen PBMC, was sequenced without any cell sorting. The specimen was PBMCs, collected at surgery. The receptors were gathered from a male donor with early-stage non-small cell lung cancer.

The chain couples TRBV12-3 or TRBV12-4 to TRBJ1-5; possibly TRBD1 for D (5 bases). V shed 4 bases and J shed 2 bases, with 12 bases lying between them. The CDR3 consists of 15 residues. The CDR3: CASSSGTGRNQPQHF. The CDR3 region has the DNA TGTGCCAGCAGTTCCGGGACGGGACGCAATCAGCCCCAGCATTTT.

The table lists this clonotype with a few counts. The V gene is TRBV5-6, the J gene TRBJ2-2; tentative D call: TRBD1 (6 bases). The V end was cut by 4 bases, the J end by 6 bases, with 13 bases between. The CDR3 sequence is 14 residues long. CDR1 and CDR2 (germline): SGHDT, YYEEEE. CDR3 nucleotide sequence: TGTGCCAGCAGCGCCGGTGGGGGCTCCGGGGAGCTGTTTTTT. Residues: CASSAGGGSGELFF.